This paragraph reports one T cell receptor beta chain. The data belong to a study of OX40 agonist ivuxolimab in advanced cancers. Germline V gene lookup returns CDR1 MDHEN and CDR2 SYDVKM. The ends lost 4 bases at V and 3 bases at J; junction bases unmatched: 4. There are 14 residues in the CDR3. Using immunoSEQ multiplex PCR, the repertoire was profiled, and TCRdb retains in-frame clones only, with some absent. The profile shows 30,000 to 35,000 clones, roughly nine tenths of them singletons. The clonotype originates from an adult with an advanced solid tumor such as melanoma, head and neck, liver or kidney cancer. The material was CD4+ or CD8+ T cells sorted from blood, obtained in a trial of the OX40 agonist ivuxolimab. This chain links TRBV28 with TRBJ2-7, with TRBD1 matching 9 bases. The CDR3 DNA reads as TGTGCCAGCAGTTCCGGGACAGGGCTCTACGAGCAGTACTTC. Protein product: CASSSGTGLYEQYF.